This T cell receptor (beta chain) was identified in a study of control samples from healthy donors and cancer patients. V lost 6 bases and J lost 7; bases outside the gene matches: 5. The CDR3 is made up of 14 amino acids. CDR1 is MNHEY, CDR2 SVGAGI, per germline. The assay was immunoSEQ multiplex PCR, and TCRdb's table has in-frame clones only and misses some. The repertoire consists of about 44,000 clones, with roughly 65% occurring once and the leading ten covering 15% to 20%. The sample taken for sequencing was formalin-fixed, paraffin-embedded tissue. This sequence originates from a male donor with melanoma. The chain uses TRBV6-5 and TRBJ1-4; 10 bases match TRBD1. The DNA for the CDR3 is TGTGCCAGCAGGCCGGGACAGGGGACTGAAAAACTGTTTTTT. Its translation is CASRPGQGTEKLFF.